The 8 T cell receptor beta chains below come from one sample, sequenced in a study of response to subunit inactivated influenza vaccine. TCRdb called the RT-PCR reads again in MiXCR, with one record for every CDR3 protein. This sample carries some 200,000 distinct CDR3 sequences, about 12% of them seen once, and the ten largest clones take 25% to 30%. This sample was also put to use in a study of T cells expressing NK-cell markers. That publication notes: Researchers built TCR beta cDNA using 5'RACE template switching with UMIs.

This sample comprised CD8+ T cells sorted from PBMCs, obtained approximately 12 days after vaccination. The receptors were sampled from a man over 45 who received an inactivated influenza vaccine.

V usage is TRBV7-9 and J usage is TRBJ2-3; D is unresolved. The V and J ends lost 5 bases and 0 bases respectively, with 12 bases between them. CDR1 SEHNR and CDR2 FQNEAQ come from the germline V gene (reference sequence). CDR3 length equals 15 residues. The CDR3: CASSDGRSSTDTQYF. The DNA of the CDR3 is TGTGCCAGCAGCGACGGCAGATCTAGCACAGATACGCAGTATTTT.

The chain combines TRBV11-1 with TRBJ2-3; no firm D call. Between the trimmed V and J ends, which lost 2 bases and 2 bases, there was a span of 26 bases. Germline lookup yields CDR1 SGHAT and CDR2 FQDESV (reference sequence). The CDR3 covers 20 residues. The CDR3 sequence: CASSLSEYHLDGRLTDTQYF. Written as DNA, the CDR3 is TGTGCCAGCAGCTTATCGGAGTACCATCTGGACGGAAGGCTCACAGATACGCAGTATTTT.

The chain links TRBV4-2 to TRBJ2-7; D might be TRBD1 or TRBD2, each matching 5 bases. CDR1 is LGHNA, CDR2 YNFKEQ, per germline. Trimming pared 0 bases from V and 4 bases from J, leaving 16 bases between. This CDR3 has 16 residues. The CDR3 sequence is CASSQEVGTVLYEQYF. Written as DNA, the CDR3 is TGTGCCAGCAGCCAAGAGGTCGGGACGGTTCTGTACGAGCAGTACTTC.

There are a few counts of this clonotype. This rearrangement joins TRBV27 to TRBJ2-5, with 10 bases that match TRBD2. V was pared by 5 bases and J by 1 base, with 4 bases of the junction left unmatched. The germline V gene encodes CDR1 MNHEY and CDR2 SMNVEV (reference sequence). This CDR3 is built from 15 residues. Written as DNA, the CDR3 is TGTGCCAGCAGTCCTTTAGCGGGAGGCCAAGAGACCCAGTACTTC. Protein sequence: CASSPLAGGQETQYF.

The V and J genes are TRBV11-2 and TRBJ2-3; TRBD1 matches 7 bases. The CDR3 runs to 19 residues. CDR1 is SGHAT, CDR2 FQNNGV, per germline. V trimming: 1 base; J trimming: 0 bases; junction bases outside the gene matches: 13. CDR3 protein: CASSLVVGGQTFSTDTQYF. In DNA form, the CDR3 reads TGTGCCAGCAGCTTAGTTGTAGGGGGACAGACTTTTAGCACAGATACGCAGTATTTT.

The chain employs TRBV15 and TRBJ1-2; a weak D match, TRBD1 (5 bases). Deletions cut 1 base from V and 2 bases from J, with 11 bases between. CDR3 size: 15 residues. CDR1 LNHNV and CDR2 YYDKDF come from the germline V gene (reference sequence). CDR3: CATSRVGEGNYGYTF. CDR3 in DNA: TGTGCCACCAGCAGAGTGGGGGAGGGAAACTATGGCTACACCTTC. The full variable domain, its missing parts supplied by reference TRBV15 and TRBJ1-2, is DAMVIQNPRYQVTQFGKPVTLSCSQTLNHNVMYWYQQKSSQAPKLLFHYYDKDFNNEADTPDNFQSRRPNTSFCFLDIRSPGLGDTAMYLCATSRVGEGNYGYTFGSGTRLTVV.

This clonotype was counted at least ten times. This sequence joins TRBV29-1 and TRBJ2-7, with TRBD1 identical over 8 bases. CDR1 and CDR2 from the germline V gene are SQVTM and ANQGSEA. After removal of 6 bases from V and 1 base from J, the junction contained 8 bases not matched to a gene. The CDR3 covers 14 residues. CDR3: CSVAQGGLSYEQYF. The CDR3, as DNA: TGCAGCGTGGCACAGGGGGGACTTTCCTACGAGCAGTACTTC.

This clonotype was picked up a small number of times. V usage is TRBV27 and J usage is TRBJ2-1; the D gene is possibly TRBD1 (5 bases). Trimming left V 0 bases short and J 3 bases short, with 9 bases between. The V gene's germline CDR1 is MNHEY and CDR2 SMNVEV (reference sequence). The CDR3 is 15 amino acids. CDR3 sequence reads: CASSLSVDIYNEQFF. The CDR3 coding sequence is TGTGCCAGCAGTTTATCAGTGGACATCTACAATGAGCAGTTCTTC.